These 10 T cell receptor beta chains came from one sample sequenced in a study of blood T cell repertoires in COVID-19. Only in-frame clones appear in the TCRdb table, and some are missing; sequencing was by immunoSEQ multiplex PCR. The sample lists around 210,000 clones; around 90% were seen once. The sample was peripheral blood. The receptors were sampled from a man younger than 35 with active or convalescent COVID-19.

J is TRBJ1-1 and V is TRBV6-5, with D maybe TRBD1 (5 bases). Between the trimmed V and J ends, which lost 6 bases and 4 bases, there was a span of 15 bases. The CDR3 sequence is 14 residues long. Per the germline V gene, CDR1 is MNHEY and CDR2 is SVGAGI. The CDR3 bases are TGTGCCAGCAGCCTCACCCAGGGAGGCACTGAAGCTTTCTTT. As protein: CASSLTQGGTEAFF.

The CDR3 DNA reads TGTGCCAGTAGCGAGGGGGCTACTGAAGCTTTCTTT. This translates into CASSEGATEAFF. The chain has TRBV19 and TRBJ1-1; 7 bases line up with TRBD1. CDR3 length: 12 amino acids. CDR1 is LNHDA and CDR2 is SQIVND in the germline V gene (reference sequence). V was clipped by 6 bases and J by 5 bases; unmatched bases: 3.

The V and J genes are TRBV6-4 and TRBJ2-7; no firm D call. The length of the CDR3 is 12 residues. V lost 4 bases and J 3 bases, leaving 7 bases between the germline ends. Germline CDR1 reads MRHNA; CDR2 reads SNTAGT. This CDR3 reads CASSGRHYEQYF. CDR3 nucleotides: TGTGCCAGCAGTGGGCGGCACTACGAGCAGTACTTC.

The rearrangement uses TRBV9 and TRBJ2-1, with D unclear. V was clipped by 0 bases and J by 0 bases, with 10 bases between them. CDR3 length: 16 residues. CDR1 is SGDLS, CDR2 YYNGEE, per germline. CDR3 nucleotides: TGTGCCAGCAGCGTAGAAGCTTACGACTCCTACAATGAGCAGTTCTTC. Residues: CASSVEAYDSYNEQFF. Variable domain in full (rest from reference TRBV9 and TRBJ2-1): DSGVTQTPKHLITATGQRVTLRCSPRSGDLSVYWYQQSLDQGLQFLIQYYNGEERAKGNILERFSAQQFPDLHSELNLSSLELGDSALYFCASSVEAYDSYNEQFFGPGTRLTVL.

The V and J genes are TRBV9 and TRBJ2-2, with D perhaps TRBD1 (5 bases). V was shortened by 3 bases and J by 9 bases, with 9 bases between the two germline ends. The germline CDR1 and CDR2 sequences are SGDLS and YYNGEE. This CDR3 is 12 amino acids long. CDR3 bases: TGTGCCAGCAGCGGGACATCTCGGGAGCTGTTTTTT. Its translation: CASSGTSRELFF.

The chain uses TRBV7-9 and TRBJ1-1; no clear D. Deletions cut 0 bases from V and 1 base from J, with 18 bases between. The length of the CDR3 is 18 residues. The germline CDR1 and CDR2 sequences are SEHNR and FQNEAQ (reference sequence). The CDR3 DNA follows: TGTGCCAGCAGCTTAGCGCTGTGGCCGGGATCACAGAACACTGAAGCTTTCTTT. It yields the protein CASSLALWPGSQNTEAFF.

This chain links TRBV13 with TRBJ2-7; 10 bases line up with TRBD1. This CDR3 has 16 amino acids. V shed 0 bases and J 3 bases; nucleotides not matched to a gene: 5. Per germline, CDR1 PRHDT and CDR2 FYEKMQ (reference sequence). CDR3 in DNA: TGTGCCAGCAGCTTAGGCCTCGGACAGGGGGTCTACGAGCAGTACTTC. As protein: CASSLGLGQGVYEQYF.

The V gene is TRBV7-3, the J gene TRBJ2-3, with 16 bases identical to TRBD2. This CDR3 has 16 residues. From germline, CDR1 is SGHTA and CDR2 FQGTGA. With V trimmed by 5 bases and J by 5 bases, 4 bases remained unmatched. In DNA form, the CDR3 reads TGTGCCAGCAGCAGGGGACTAGCGGGAGGGGAAGATACGCAGTATTTT. It is translated as CASSRGLAGGEDTQYF.

The rearrangement uses TRBV3-1 (or the pseudogene TRBV3-2) and TRBJ2-1; possible D gene TRBD2, 6 bases. Trimming stripped 4 bases from V and 16 bases from J, with 17 bases between. There are 12 residues in the CDR3. Per germline, CDR1 LGHDT and CDR2 YNNKEL (reference sequence). The CDR3 is CASSRRAGRVFF. The DNA for the CDR3 is TGTGCCAGCAGCCGGAGGGCAGGCAGAGTATTCTTC.

The V gene is TRBV7-2, the J gene TRBJ1-2; 7 bases agree with TRBD1. There are 13 residues in the CDR3. Germline loops: CDR1 SGHTA, CDR2 FQGNSA. The V gene end was trimmed by 5 bases and the J gene end by 4 bases; junction bases not matched to a gene: 4. CDR3 bases: TGTGCCAGCAGCGGTCGGACAGGCTATGGCTACACCTTC. It specifies CASSGRTGYGYTF.